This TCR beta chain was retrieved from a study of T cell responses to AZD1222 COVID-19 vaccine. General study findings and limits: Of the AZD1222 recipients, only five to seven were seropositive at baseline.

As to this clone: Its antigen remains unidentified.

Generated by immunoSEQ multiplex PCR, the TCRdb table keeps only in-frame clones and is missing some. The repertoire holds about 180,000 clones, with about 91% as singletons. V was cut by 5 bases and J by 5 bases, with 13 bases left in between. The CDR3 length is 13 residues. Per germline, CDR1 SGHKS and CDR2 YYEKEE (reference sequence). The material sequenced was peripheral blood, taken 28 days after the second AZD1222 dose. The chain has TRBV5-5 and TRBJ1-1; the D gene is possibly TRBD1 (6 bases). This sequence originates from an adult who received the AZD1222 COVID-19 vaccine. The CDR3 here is CASRATGGTEAFF. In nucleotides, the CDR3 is TGTGCCAGCAGGGCGACAGGCGGGACTGAAGCTTTCTTT.